This T cell receptor beta chain is drawn from a study of cytomegalovirus exposure and HLA in healthy donors. Study-wide results and limits: Some TCR beta chains (around 180 of them) were listed as cytomegalovirus-associated. What a later analysis reportedly showed was that an Asian-associated ancestry cluster had fewer N-insertions than the roughly 670-donor mean.

As concerns this clone: Its antigen is not identified.

The CDR3 has 14 residues. Per the germline V gene, CDR1 is SNHLY and CDR2 is FYNNEI. Trimming removed 2 bases at V and 1 base at J, with 6 bases between. The PCR was carried out with 60 Vbeta primers and 13 Jbeta primers. Authors' analysis steps: In a later analysis, of approximately 81 million unique beta chains, about 12 million appeared in at least two donors. Measured with immunoSEQ multiplex PCR; TCRdb has only the in-frame clones, and not every one. V and J calls plus clone size are reproduced from that table; the DNA served to infer D and trimming. This sample has 150,000 to 200,000 clones, with around 77% found just once.

This chain uses TRBV2 with TRBJ1-3; no reliable D call. Sequencing used PBMCs. The clonotype originates from a woman aged 25 to 39 in good health and CMV-seronegative. The CDR3 coding sequence is TGTGCCAGCAGTGAACCCCTATCTGGAAACACCATATATTTT. This sequence encodes CASSEPLSGNTIYF.